This TCR beta chain was obtained from a study of blood T cell repertoires in COVID-19. The authors' processing: Reference gene primer amplification gave estimated nucleated cell counts. The protocol was immunoSEQ multiplex PCR, while the TCRdb copy is restricted to in-frame clones and leaves out a portion. The V and J calls and clone size were taken over from that table, and D and trimming were inferred from the DNA. In the table there are fewer than 120,000 clones, around 90% of which are singletons. This CDR3 is 15 amino acids long. Germline values: CDR1 KGHDR, CDR2 SFDVKD. Losses at the gene ends were 4 bases for V and 2 bases for J; bases not matched to a gene: 3.

The sequenced sample was peripheral blood. The TCR comes from a human donor in a cohort sampled during active COVID-19. V gene TRBV24-1 combines with J gene TRBJ1-2; 10 bases map to TRBD1. The CDR3 is CATSDPGQGNYGYTF. CDR3 DNA sequence: TGTGCCACCAGTGACCCGGGACAGGGGAACTATGGCTACACCTTC.